The 21 T cell receptor beta chains below come from one sample, sequenced in a study of shared clonotypes between healthy human individuals. Assay: immunoSEQ multiplex PCR; the TCRdb copy retains only in-frame clones and omits some. Found here are about 2.3 million clones, roughly 92% of them singletons; the top ten hold about 0.36%. Sequences were obtained from naive CD4+ T cells from PBMCs. Subset indicated: CD45RA+ positively selected. The receptor set was obtained from a man between 18 and 35 years old in good health. Some clones in this sample may be carry-over from other donors' samples.

The chain links TRBV2 to TRBJ2-2; D perhaps matches TRBD2 (7 bases). CDR3 length equals 17 residues. Germline V lookup: CDR1 SNHLY, CDR2 FYNNEI. Trimming took 3 bases from V and 2 from J, leaving 16 bases between them. CDR3 nucleotides: TGTGCCAGCAGTGAGCAGCGGGGCAGGGGAAACACCGGGGAGCTGTTTTTT. It specifies CASSEQRGRGNTGELFF.

The V and J genes are TRBV7-7 and TRBJ2-5; no clear D gene. The J call may be wrong; the DNA end is better matched by TRBJ2-7. This CDR3 contains 13 residues. Per germline, CDR1 SSHAT and CDR2 FNYEAQ (reference sequence). DNA for the CDR3: TGTGCCAGCAGCCCTCAGCCGGGCTACGAGCAGTACTTC. The encoded protein is CASSPQPGYEQYF.

Concerning this clone itself: The same CDR3 is also encoded by other DNA sequences in this sample. The J gene is TRBJ2-3, the V gene TRBV5-4, with 9 bases fitting TRBD2. Trimming cost V 0 bases and J 3 bases; bases outside gene matches: 2. In germline, CDR1 is SGHNT, CDR2 YYREEE (reference sequence). The CDR3 covers 15 residues. The CDR3 nucleotides read TGTGCCAGCAGCTTGGCTCTAGCGGGAACAGATACGCAGTATTTT. It is translated as CASSLALAGTDTQYF.

V and J are TRBV6-6 and TRBJ2-7; the match to TRBD2 covers 9 bases. Germline CDR1 is MNHNY and CDR2 is SVGAGI (reference sequence). The CDR3 sequence is 14 residues long. The ends lost 0 bases at V and 6 bases at J; junction bases unmatched: 3. The CDR3 DNA follows: TGTGCCAGCAGTTACTCCCGGACTAGCGCCGAGCAGTACTTC. Translation: CASSYSRTSAEQYF.

This clone showed up just a few times. The chain links TRBV19 to TRBJ1-1, with D hard to call. Germline values: CDR1 LNHDA, CDR2 SQIVND (reference sequence). The CDR3 has 12 residues. Deletions cut 3 bases from V and 10 bases from J, with 12 bases between. The CDR3 coding sequence is TGTGCCAGTAGTATCTCCGCTAGTGGAGCTTTCTTT. Protein: CASSISASGAFF. Combining the CDR3 with reference TRBV19 and TRBJ1-1 gives the whole variable domain DGGITQSPKYLFRKEGQNVTLSCEQNLNHDAMYWYRQDPGQGLRLIYYSQIVNDFQKGDIAEGYSVSREKKESFPLTVTSAQKNPTAFYLCASSISASGAFFGQGTRLTVV.

The V call is TRBV7-8, the J call TRBJ2-5; TRBD2 aligns across 7 bases. J lost 5 bases, V lost 0 bases, and 12 bases had no gene match. This CDR3 comprises 17 residues. Germline V gene lookup returns CDR1 SGHVS and CDR2 FQNEAQ. CDR3 amino acids: CASSLARVASGRETQYF. The CDR3 DNA follows: TGTGCCAGCAGCTTAGCGCGGGTGGCTAGCGGTAGGGAGACCCAGTACTTC. The full variable domain, with the rest looked up from reference TRBV7-8 and TRBJ2-5, is GAGVSQSPRYKVAKRGQDVALRCDPISGHVSLFWYQQALGQGPEFLTYFQNEAQLDKSGLPSDRFFAERPEGSVSTLKIQRTQQEDSAVYLCASSLARVASGRETQYFGPGTRLLVL.

This clone has just one count. The chain recombines TRBV5-1 with TRBJ2-1; 7 nucleotides match TRBD1. This CDR3 is 15 amino acids long. Germline loops: CDR1 SGHRS, CDR2 YFSETQ. The V segment lost 1 base and the J segment 5 bases; nucleotides outside the gene matches: 6. The CDR3 DNA follows: TGCGCCAGCAGCTTGTCCCAGGGGGAAAACAATGAGCAGTTCTTC. It is translated as CASSLSQGENNEQFF.

This rearrangement joins TRBV19 to TRBJ2-5; unclear D gene. The length of the CDR3 is 15 residues. V lost 0 bases and J 0 bases, leaving 8 bases between the germline ends. The germline V gene has CDR1 LNHDA and CDR2 SQIVND (reference sequence). CDR3 sequence reads: CASSIEGNYQETQYF. The CDR3 DNA sequence: TGTGCCAGTAGTATAGAAGGGAACTACCAAGAGACCCAGTACTTC.

The chain recombines TRBV28 with TRBJ1-5, with no clear D. The CDR3 contains 12 residues. V dropped 7 bases and J dropped 7 bases, with 11 bases sitting between them. CDR1 is MDHEN and CDR2 is SYDVKM in the germline V gene. The CDR3 protein is CASNELAQPQHF. Written as DNA, the CDR3 is TGTGCCAGCAATGAGTTGGCGCAGCCCCAGCATTTT.

The gene calls are TRBV28 and TRBJ1-2; 8 bases match TRBD1. In germline, CDR1 is MDHEN, CDR2 SYDVKM. This CDR3 region has 15 residues. Losses at the gene ends were 8 bases for V and 1 base for J; bases not matched to a gene: 9. The CDR3 bases are TGTGCCAGCGTCCGGGACAGGTCTTTTAACTATGGCTACACCTTC. Its protein is CASVRDRSFNYGYTF.

J is TRBJ1-4 and V is TRBV27; D remains unclear. The germline V gene has CDR1 MNHEY and CDR2 SMNVEV (reference sequence). The germline V and J ends were trimmed by 2 bases and 0 bases, with 13 bases remaining between them. This CDR3 comprises 17 residues. This CDR3 reads CASSLPANLATNEKLFF. DNA for the CDR3: TGTGCCAGCAGTTTACCCGCGAACCTTGCAACTAATGAAAAACTGTTTTTT.

The V call is TRBV6-4, the J call TRBJ1-1; a possible D gene is TRBD1 (5 bases). Germline CDR1 and CDR2: MRHNA and SNTAGT. The ends were cut back, 6 bases at V and 6 bases at J, with 17 bases in the middle. The CDR3 is 14 amino acids. DNA for the CDR3: TGTGCCAGCAGGGACCAGGGAGCCAATTCTGAAGCTTTCTTT. This encodes CASRDQGANSEAFF.

The chain joins TRBV6-6 to TRBJ2-3, with D possibly being TRBD1 or TRBD2 (5 bases each). The germline V gene has CDR1 MNHNY and CDR2 SVGAGI (reference sequence). This CDR3 region has 14 residues. V lost 2 bases and J 8 bases, leaving 14 bases between the germline ends. The CDR3 loop reads CASSYGARGGTQYF. The CDR3 region has the DNA TGTGCCAGCAGTTACGGTGCCCGGGGCGGTACGCAGTATTTT.

This chain joins TRBV28 and TRBJ1-2; maybe TRBD1 (5 bases). The CDR3 is made up of 13 amino acids. Germline lookup yields CDR1 MDHEN and CDR2 SYDVKM. V was cut by 2 bases and J by 7 bases, with 11 bases left in between. The CDR3 DNA reads as TGTGCCAGCAGTTTAATACAGGTTGCTGGCTACACCTTC. Translating gives CASSLIQVAGYTF.

As regards this clone: Other DNA sequences in this specimen translate into the identical CDR3. The chain uses TRBV28 and TRBJ1-2; the match to TRBD1 covers 7 bases. With 5 bases clipped from V and 3 bases from J, the junction kept 3 bases outside the gene matches. The CDR3 contains 13 residues. Per the germline V gene, CDR1 is MDHEN and CDR2 is SYDVKM. The DNA of the CDR3 is TGTGCCAGCAGTCTTACAGGGGACTATGGCTACACCTTC. It encodes CASSLTGDYGYTF.

The V call is TRBV7-9, the J call TRBJ1-2, with D tentatively TRBD1 (5 bases). This CDR3 has 14 amino acids. In germline, CDR1 is SEHNR, CDR2 FQNEAQ (reference sequence). V lost 6 bases, J lost 4 bases, and 15 bases lay in between. CDR3 DNA: TGTGCCAGCAGTCATCCAGGGAGCCTCTATGGCTACACCTTC. Amino acid sequence: CASSHPGSLYGYTF.

This chain links TRBV5-1 with TRBJ2-6; TRBD2 agrees at 7 bases. The junction had 4 bases not matched to a gene; V was cut back by 4 bases and J by 0 bases. The germline gives CDR1 SGHRS, CDR2 YFSETQ. The CDR3 length is 16 residues. Here the CDR3 DNA reads TGCGCCAGCAGCAAGAGACTAGCCTCTGGGGCCAACGTCCTGACTTTC. Amino acid sequence: CASSKRLASGANVLTF.

The CDR3, as DNA: TGTGCCAGCAGTTTATTGACAAGAGAAGCTTTCTTT. Translating it yields CASSLLTREAFF. The V call is TRBV28, the J call TRBJ1-1; D is undetermined. Trimming cost V 1 base and J 8 bases, with 8 bases left between them. This CDR3 spans 12 amino acids. Germline V gene lookup returns CDR1 MDHEN and CDR2 SYDVKM.

This chain uses TRBV29-1 with TRBJ1-1; the D gene is possibly TRBD1 (5 bases). This CDR3 contains 13 residues. Germline-derived CDR1 and CDR2 are SQVTM and ANQGSEA. Trimming cost V 7 bases and J 1 base, with 13 bases left between them. CDR3 bases: TGCAGCGCCACCGGGACGGGGAACACTGAAGCTTTCTTT. It specifies CSATGTGNTEAFF.

The V gene is TRBV19, the J gene TRBJ2-2, with 11 bases aligning to TRBD2. Germline V CDR1 and CDR2: LNHDA, SQIVND (reference sequence). CDR3 length: 16 residues. V was pared by 7 bases and J by 0 bases, with 4 bases of the junction left unmatched. CDR3 sequence: CASTSGRLSNTGELFF. In DNA, the CDR3 is TGTGCCAGTACTAGCGGGAGGCTCTCGAACACCGGGGAGCTGTTTTTT.

V gene TRBV4-1 combines with J gene TRBJ2-1; 8 positions agree with TRBD2. The CDR3 has 14 residues. CDR1 and CDR2 (germline): MGHRA, YSYEKL. The J segment lost 4 bases and the V segment lost 4 bases, leaving 3 bases of the junction unmatched. For the CDR3, the DNA is TGCGCCAGCAGCCTAGCGGGGTCATACAATGAGCAGTTCTTC. Protein: CASSLAGSYNEQFF.